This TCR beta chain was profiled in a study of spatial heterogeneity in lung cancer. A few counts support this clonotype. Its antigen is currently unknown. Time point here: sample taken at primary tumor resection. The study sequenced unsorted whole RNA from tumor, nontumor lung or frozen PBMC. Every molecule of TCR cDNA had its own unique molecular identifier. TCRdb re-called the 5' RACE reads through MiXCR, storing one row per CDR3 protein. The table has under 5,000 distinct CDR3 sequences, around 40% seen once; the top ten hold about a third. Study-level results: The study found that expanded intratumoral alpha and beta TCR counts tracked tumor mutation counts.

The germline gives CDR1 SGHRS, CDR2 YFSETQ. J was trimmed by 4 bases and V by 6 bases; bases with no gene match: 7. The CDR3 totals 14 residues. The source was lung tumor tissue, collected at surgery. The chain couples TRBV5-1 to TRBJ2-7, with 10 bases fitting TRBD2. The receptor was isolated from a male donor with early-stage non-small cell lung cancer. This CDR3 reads CASTRAGGPYEQYF. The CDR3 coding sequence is TGCGCCAGCACCCGAGCGGGGGGGCCATACGAGCAGTACTTC.